Each of the 7 T cell receptor beta chains below was sequenced from the same sample in a study of shared clonotypes between healthy human individuals. The naive CD8 population came from CD45RO-negative cells selected for CCR7, without terminally differentiated effector memory CD45RA+ cells. This table comes from immunoSEQ multiplex PCR, and its TCRdb copy is limited to in-frame clones, with some not included. This table has hundreds of thousands of clones, 95% to 96% appearing once. Input material: naive CD8+ T cells sorted from blood. These receptors all stem from a woman in her 30s in good health.

The chain employs TRBV27 and TRBJ2-6; D is uncertain. V was trimmed by 5 bases and J by 8 bases, leaving 16 bases between them. The CDR3 has 15 residues. In germline, CDR1 is MNHEY, CDR2 SMNVEV (reference sequence). Here the CDR3 DNA reads TGTGCCAGCAGTCTCCACTCTGGAAAGTCCAACGTCCTGACTTTC. Its protein is CASSLHSGKSNVLTF.

This chain connects TRBV5-6 to TRBJ2-1, with a possible D match to TRBD1 (5 bases). Germline CDR1 SGHDT, CDR2 YYEEEE. This CDR3 is 15 amino acids long. Trimming cost V 1 base and J 3 bases, with 11 bases left between them. CDR3 sequence reads: CASSLRQGGYNEQFF. The CDR3 nucleotides are TGTGCCAGCAGCTTGAGGCAGGGCGGCTACAATGAGCAGTTCTTC.

The chain recombines TRBV6-1 with TRBJ2-5, with TRBD2 matching 8 bases. With V trimmed by 6 bases and J by 5 bases, 11 bases remained unmatched. The CDR3 loop spans 15 amino acids. Germline CDR1 MNHNS, CDR2 SASEGT. CDR3 DNA: TGTGCCAGCAGCGCCCCTCCTAGCGGGTCGGAGACCCAGTACTTC. The encoded protein is CASSAPPSGSETQYF.

The chain couples TRBV10-1 to TRBJ2-2, with D possibly being TRBD2 (6 bases). This CDR3 has 15 amino acids. Germline V gene sequence: CDR1 WNHNN, CDR2 SYGVQD (reference sequence). The V gene lost 3 bases and the J gene lost 5 bases, with 13 bases spanning the gap. CDR3 nucleotide sequence: TGCGCCAGCAGTGATTTTAGCGGACGTACCGGGGAGCTGTTTTTT. This sequence encodes CASSDFSGRTGELFF.

The chain employs TRBV6-6 and TRBJ2-7, with D unresolved. Germline loops: CDR1 MNHNY, CDR2 SVGAGI (reference sequence). Trimming removed 0 bases from V and 0 bases from J, with 3 bases in between. The CDR3 sequence is 13 residues long. The CDR3 loop reads CASSYSYSYEQYF. The CDR3 DNA is TGTGCCAGCAGTTACTCGTACTCCTACGAGCAGTACTTC.

J is TRBJ2-7 and V is TRBV9; D uncertain. Germline CDR1 and CDR2: SGDLS and YYNGEE. Trimming removed 3 bases from V and 1 base from J, with 8 bases in between. The CDR3 is 13 residues long. CDR3 bases: TGTGCCAGCAGCGGGACCATTTCCTACGAGCAGTACTTC. Amino acid sequence: CASSGTISYEQYF.

The chain uses TRBV2 and TRBJ2-1; D remains ambiguous. Germline V gene data show CDR1 as SNHLY and CDR2 as FYNNEI. V dropped 5 bases and J dropped 5 bases, with 7 bases sitting between them. The CDR3 is made up of 12 amino acids. CDR3 DNA sequence: TGTGCCAGCAGTCAGGCTAACAATGAGCAGTTCTTC. This sequence encodes CASSQANNEQFF.